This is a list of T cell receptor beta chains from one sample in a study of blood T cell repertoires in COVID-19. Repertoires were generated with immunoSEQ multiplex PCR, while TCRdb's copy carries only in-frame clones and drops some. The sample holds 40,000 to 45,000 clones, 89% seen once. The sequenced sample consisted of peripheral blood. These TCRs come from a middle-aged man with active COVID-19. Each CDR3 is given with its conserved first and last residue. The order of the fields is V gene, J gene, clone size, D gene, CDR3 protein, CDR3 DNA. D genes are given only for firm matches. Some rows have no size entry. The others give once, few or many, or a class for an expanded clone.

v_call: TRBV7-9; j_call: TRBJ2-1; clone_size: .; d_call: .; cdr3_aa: CASSYSPSEQFF; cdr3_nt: TGTGCCAGCAGCTACAGTCCGTCTGAGCAGTTCTTC
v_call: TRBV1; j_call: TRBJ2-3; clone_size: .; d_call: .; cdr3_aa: CTSSQAGGGSSLGTQYF; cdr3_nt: TGCACCAGCAGCCAAGCGGGGGGCGGGAGTTCGTTGGGTACGCAGTATTTT
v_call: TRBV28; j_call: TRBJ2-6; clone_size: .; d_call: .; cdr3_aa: CASSTWGSSGANVLTF; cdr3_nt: TGTGCCAGCAGCACCTGGGGCTCCTCTGGGGCCAACGTCCTGACTTTC
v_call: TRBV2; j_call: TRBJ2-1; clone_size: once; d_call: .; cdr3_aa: CASSEAREQFF; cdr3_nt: TGTGCCAGCAGTGAAGCGAGGGAGCAGTTCTTC
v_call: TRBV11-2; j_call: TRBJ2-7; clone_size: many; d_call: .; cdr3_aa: CASRSSVYEQYF; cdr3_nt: TGTGCCAGCAGATCTAGCGTCTACGAGCAGTACTTC
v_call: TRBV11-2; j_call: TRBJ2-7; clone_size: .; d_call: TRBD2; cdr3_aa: CASSLGGRASSYEQYF; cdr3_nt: TGTGCCAGCAGCTTAGGCGGGAGGGCTAGCTCCTACGAGCAGTACTTC
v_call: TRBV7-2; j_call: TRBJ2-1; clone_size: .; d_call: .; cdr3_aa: CASSLVGGRGYNEQFF; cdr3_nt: TGTGCCAGCAGCTTAGTTGGAGGGAGAGGTTACAATGAGCAGTTCTTC
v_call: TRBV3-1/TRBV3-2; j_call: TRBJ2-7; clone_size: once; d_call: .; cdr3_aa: CASSLRLEYEQYF; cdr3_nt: TGTGCCAGCAGCCTCAGACTTGAATACGAGCAGTACTTC
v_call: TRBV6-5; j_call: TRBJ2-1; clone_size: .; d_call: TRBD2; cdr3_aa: CASTSGFNEQFF; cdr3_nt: TGTGCCAGCACTAGCGGGTTTAATGAGCAGTTCTTC
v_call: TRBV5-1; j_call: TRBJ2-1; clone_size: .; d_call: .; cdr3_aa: CASSLVGLLASSYNEQFF; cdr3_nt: TGCGCCAGCAGCTTGGTCGGCCTTCTAGCGTCGTCCTACAATGAGCAGTTCTTC
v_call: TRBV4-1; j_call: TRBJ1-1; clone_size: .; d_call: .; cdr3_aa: CASSQGPGGTEAFF; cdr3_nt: TGCGCCAGCAGCCAAGGGCCCGGAGGAACTGAAGCTTTCTTT
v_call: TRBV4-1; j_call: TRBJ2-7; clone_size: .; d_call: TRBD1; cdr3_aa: CASSQGGQGDYEQYF; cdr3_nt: TGCGCCAGCAGCCAAGGGGGGCAGGGGGACTACGAGCAGTACTTC
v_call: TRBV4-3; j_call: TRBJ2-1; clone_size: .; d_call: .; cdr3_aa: CASSQEATSSYNEQFF; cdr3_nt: TGCGCCAGCAGCCAAGAAGCCACTAGCTCCTACAATGAGCAGTTCTTC
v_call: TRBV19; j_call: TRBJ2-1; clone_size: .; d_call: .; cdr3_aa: CASSSAGRRSYNEQFF; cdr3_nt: TGTGCCAGTAGTTCCGCGGGGCGGCGGTCCTACAATGAGCAGTTCTTC
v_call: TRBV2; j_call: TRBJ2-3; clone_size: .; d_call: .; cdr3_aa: CASSGGPGGTDTQYF; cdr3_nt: TGTGCCAGCAGTGGGGGTCCGGGAGGCACAGATACGCAGTATTTT
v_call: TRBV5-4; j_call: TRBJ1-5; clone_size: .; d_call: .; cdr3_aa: CASTLDGDKPQHF; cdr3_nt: TGTGCCAGCACCTTGGACGGTGACAAGCCCCAGCATTTT
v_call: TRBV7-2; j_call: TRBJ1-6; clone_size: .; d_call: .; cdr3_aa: CASSDRRTAGSPLHF; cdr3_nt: TGTGCCAGCAGCGACCGTCGGACAGCCGGGTCACCCCTCCACTTT
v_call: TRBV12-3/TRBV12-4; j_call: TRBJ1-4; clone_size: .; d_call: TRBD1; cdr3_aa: CASRQYRGQLAF; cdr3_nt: TGTGCCAGCAGACAATACAGGGGGCAACTTGCTTTT
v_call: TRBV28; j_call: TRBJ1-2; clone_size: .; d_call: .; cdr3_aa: CASSLRAGPSLYGYTF; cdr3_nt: TGTGCCAGCAGTTTAAGAGCAGGGCCTTCCCTATATGGCTACACCTTC
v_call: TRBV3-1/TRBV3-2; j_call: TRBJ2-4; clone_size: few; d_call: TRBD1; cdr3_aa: CASSPGTGYKNIQYF; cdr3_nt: TGTGCCAGCAGCCCAGGGACAGGCTATAAAAACATTCAGTACTTC
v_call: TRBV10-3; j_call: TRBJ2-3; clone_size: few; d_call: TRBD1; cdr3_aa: CAISGDTGGVADTQYF; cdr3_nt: TGTGCCATCAGTGGGGATACAGGGGGCGTCGCAGATACGCAGTATTTT
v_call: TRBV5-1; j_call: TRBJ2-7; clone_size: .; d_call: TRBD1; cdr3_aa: CASSGRTGVYEQYF; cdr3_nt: TGCGCCAGCAGCGGCCGGACAGGGGTCTACGAGCAGTACTTC
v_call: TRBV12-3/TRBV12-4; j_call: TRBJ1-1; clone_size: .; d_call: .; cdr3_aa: CASSLGVHTEAFF; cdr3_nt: TGTGCCAGCAGTTTAGGAGTACACACTGAAGCTTTCTTT
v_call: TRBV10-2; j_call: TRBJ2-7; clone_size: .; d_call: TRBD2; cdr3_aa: CASSPGTSRASYEQYF; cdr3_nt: TGCGCCAGCAGTCCGGGGACTAGCCGAGCTTCCTACGAGCAGTACTTC
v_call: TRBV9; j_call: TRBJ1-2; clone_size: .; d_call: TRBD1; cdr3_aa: CASSVEGQGGYGYTF; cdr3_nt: TGTGCCAGCAGCGTAGAGGGACAGGGTGGCTATGGCTACACCTTC
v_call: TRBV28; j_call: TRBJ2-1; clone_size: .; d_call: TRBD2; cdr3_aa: CASSSSGMEQFF; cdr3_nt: TGTGCCAGCAGTTCTAGCGGGATGGAGCAGTTCTTC
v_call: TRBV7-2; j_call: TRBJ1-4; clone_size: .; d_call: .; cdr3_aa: CASSSGGGANEKLFF; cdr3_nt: TGTGCCAGCAGCTCGGGGGGGGGAGCTAATGAAAAACTGTTTTTT
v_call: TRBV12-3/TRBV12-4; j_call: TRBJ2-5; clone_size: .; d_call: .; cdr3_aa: CASSTDYQETQYF; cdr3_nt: TGTGCCAGCAGCACGGACTATCAAGAGACCCAGTACTTC
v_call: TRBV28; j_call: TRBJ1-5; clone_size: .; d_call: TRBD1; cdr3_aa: CASSRDSPALDQPQHF; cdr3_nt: TGTGCCAGCAGTCGGGACAGCCCGGCACTGGATCAGCCCCAGCATTTT
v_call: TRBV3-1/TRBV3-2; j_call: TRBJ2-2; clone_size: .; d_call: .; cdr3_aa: CASTPGGLNTGELFF; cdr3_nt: TGTGCCAGCACCCCAGGCGGGTTGAACACCGGGGAGCTGTTTTTT
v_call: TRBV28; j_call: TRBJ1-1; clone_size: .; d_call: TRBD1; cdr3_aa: CASSPGTVKAFF; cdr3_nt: TGTGCCAGCAGCCCCGGGACAGTAAAAGCTTTCTTT
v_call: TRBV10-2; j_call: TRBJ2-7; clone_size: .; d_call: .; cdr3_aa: CASSEGAERSYEQYF; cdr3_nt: TGCGCCAGCAGTGAGGGGGCCGAACGATCCTACGAGCAGTACTTC
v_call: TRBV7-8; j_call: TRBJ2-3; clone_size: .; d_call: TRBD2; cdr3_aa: CASSSREKRSTDTQYF; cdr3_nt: TGTGCCAGCAGCTCGCGGGAGAAGAGGAGCACAGATACGCAGTATTTT
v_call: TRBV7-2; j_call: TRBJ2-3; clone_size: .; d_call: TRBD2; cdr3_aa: CASSLRTSGTDTQYF; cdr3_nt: TGTGCCAGCAGCTTAAGGACTAGCGGCACAGATACGCAGTATTTT
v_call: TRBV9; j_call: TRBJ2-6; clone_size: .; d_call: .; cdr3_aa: CASSVGRTRGVGANVLTF; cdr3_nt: TGTGCCAGCAGCGTGGGCAGGACACGCGGGGTGGGGGCCAACGTCCTGACTTTC
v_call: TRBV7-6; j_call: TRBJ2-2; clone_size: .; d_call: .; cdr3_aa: CASSLAEVANTGELFF; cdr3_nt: TGTGCCAGCAGCTTAGCGGAGGTCGCGAACACCGGGGAGCTGTTTTTT
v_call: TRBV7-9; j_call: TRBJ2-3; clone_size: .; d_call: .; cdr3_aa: CASSLTSVTDTQYF; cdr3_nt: TGTGCCAGCAGCTTAACTAGTGTCACAGATACGCAGTATTTT
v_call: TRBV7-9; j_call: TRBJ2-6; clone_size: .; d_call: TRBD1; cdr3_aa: CASSRPTGGSGANVLTF; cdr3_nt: TGTGCCAGCAGCCGCCCGACAGGGGGATCCGGGGCCAACGTCCTGACTTTC
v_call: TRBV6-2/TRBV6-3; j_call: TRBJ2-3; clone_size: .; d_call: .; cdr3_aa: CASSYPTLLAGLTDTQYF; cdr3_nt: TGTGCCAGCAGTTACCCCACCCTTCTGGCGGGCCTCACAGATACGCAGTATTTT
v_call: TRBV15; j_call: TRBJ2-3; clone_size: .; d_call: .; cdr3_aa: CATSSRDRGLTSTDTQYF; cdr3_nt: TGTGCCACCAGCAGCCGGGACAGAGGACTAACTAGCACAGATACGCAGTATTTT
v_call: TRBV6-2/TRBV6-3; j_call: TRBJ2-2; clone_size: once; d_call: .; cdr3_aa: CASSSEGWGTGELFF; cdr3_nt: TGTGCCAGCAGTTCAGAGGGCTGGGGCACCGGGGAGCTGTTTTTT
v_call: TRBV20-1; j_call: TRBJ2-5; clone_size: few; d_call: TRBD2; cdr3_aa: CSASVGREGQETQYF; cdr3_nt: TGCAGTGCTAGTGTTGGGCGGGAGGGCCAAGAGACCCAGTACTTC
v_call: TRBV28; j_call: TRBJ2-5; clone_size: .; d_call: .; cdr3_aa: CASSLPGTQETQYF; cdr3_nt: TGTGCCAGCAGTTTACCCGGGACACAAGAGACCCAGTACTTC
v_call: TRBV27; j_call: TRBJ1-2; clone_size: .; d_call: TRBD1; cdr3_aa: CASSSDRGSNYGYTF; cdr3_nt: TGTGCCAGCAGTTCGGACAGGGGGAGTAACTATGGCTACACCTTC
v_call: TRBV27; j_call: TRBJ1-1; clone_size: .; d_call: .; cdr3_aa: CASSLLPGTEAFF; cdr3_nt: TGTGCCAGCAGTTTATTACCAGGCACTGAAGCTTTCTTT
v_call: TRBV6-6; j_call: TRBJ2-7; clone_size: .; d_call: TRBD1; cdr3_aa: CASRTGQGGYEQYF; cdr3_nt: TGTGCCAGCAGAACAGGACAGGGTGGGTACGAGCAGTACTTC
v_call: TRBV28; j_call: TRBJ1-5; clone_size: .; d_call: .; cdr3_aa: CASTGGIGNQPQHF; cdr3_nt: TGTGCCAGCACGGGGGGTATTGGCAATCAGCCCCAGCATTTT
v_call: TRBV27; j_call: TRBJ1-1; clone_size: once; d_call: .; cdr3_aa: CASSLSPPGINTEAFF; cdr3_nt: TGTGCCAGCAGTTTGTCCCCCCCAGGGATCAACACTGAAGCTTTCTTT
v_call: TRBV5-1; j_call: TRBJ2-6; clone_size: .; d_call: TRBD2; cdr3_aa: CASRRTSGTGSGANVLTF; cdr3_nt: TGCGCCAGCAGACGGACTAGCGGGACTGGGTCTGGGGCCAACGTCCTGACTTTC
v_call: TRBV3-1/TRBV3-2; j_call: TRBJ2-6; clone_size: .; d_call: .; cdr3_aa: CASSSRASGANVLTF; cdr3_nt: TGTGCCAGCAGCAGCAGGGCATCTGGGGCCAACGTCCTGACTTTC
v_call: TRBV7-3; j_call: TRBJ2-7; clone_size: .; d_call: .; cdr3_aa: CASSEAGGLAEQYF; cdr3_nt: TGTGCCAGCAGCGAGGCAGGAGGTTTAGCCGAGCAGTACTTC
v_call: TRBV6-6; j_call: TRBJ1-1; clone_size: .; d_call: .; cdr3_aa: CAIINTRGNTEAFF; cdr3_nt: TGTGCCATCATAAATACAAGGGGGAACACTGAAGCTTTCTTT
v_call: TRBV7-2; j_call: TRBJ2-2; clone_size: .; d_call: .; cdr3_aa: CASSPGSSTGELFF; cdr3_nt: TGTGCCAGCAGCCCCGGCTCTAGCACGGGGGAGCTGTTTTTT
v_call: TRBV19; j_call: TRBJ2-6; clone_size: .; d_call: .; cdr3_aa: CASSPTAGANVLTF; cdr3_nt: TGTGCCAGTAGTCCGACAGCAGGGGCCAACGTCCTGACTTTC
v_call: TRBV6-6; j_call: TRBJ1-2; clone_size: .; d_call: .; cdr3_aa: CASSYHSQGNYGYTF; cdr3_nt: TGTGCCAGCAGTTACCATAGCCAGGGAAACTATGGCTACACCTTC
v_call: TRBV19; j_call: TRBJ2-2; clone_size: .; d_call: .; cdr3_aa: CASSISRVDTGELFF; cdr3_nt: TGTGCCAGTAGTATATCCAGGGTCGACACCGGGGAGCTGTTTTTT
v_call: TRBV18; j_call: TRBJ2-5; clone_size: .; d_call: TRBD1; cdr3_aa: CASSPTDRGQETQYF; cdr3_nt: TGTGCCAGCTCACCTACGGACAGGGGTCAAGAGACCCAGTACTTC
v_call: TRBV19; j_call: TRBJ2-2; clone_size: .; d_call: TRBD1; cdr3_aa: CASSGTVGTGELFF; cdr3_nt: TGTGCCAGTAGCGGGACAGTAGGAACCGGGGAGCTGTTTTTT